The 25 T cell receptor beta chains below all came from one sample that was sequenced in a study of T cell clonality in common variable immunodeficiency. Repertoires were generated with immunoSEQ multiplex PCR, while TCRdb's copy carries only in-frame clones and drops some. The sample includes tens of thousands of clones, none of them occurring once. Sequenced material: peripheral blood mononuclear cells. Receptor source: a person aged 18 to 70 in good health.

This clone has a count of ten or more. The CDR3 is CASSLIAEIAQGEQFF. The CDR3 DNA, read in part, is TGCGCCAGCAGCTTGATCGCCGAAATAGCTCAGGGTGAG. V and J are TRBV5-1 and TRBJ2-1; D is perhaps TRBD1 (5 bases). Sequencing ends 3 residues short of the CDR3 end; the germline J gene provides the rest. This CDR3 comprises 16 residues. The germline V gene encodes CDR1 SGHRS and CDR2 YFSETQ. The ends were cut back, 1 base at V and 9 bases at J, with 20 bases in the middle.

This clone was recorded at least ten times. Sequencing ends 3 residues short of the CDR3 end; the germline J gene provides the rest. The chain combines TRBV7-3 with TRBJ2-7; tentatively, D is TRBD1 (6 bases). The CDR3 is 13 residues long. Trimming took 8 bases from V and 5 from J, leaving 16 bases between them. CDR1 is SGHTA, CDR2 FQGTGA, per germline. The sequenced CDR3 bases are TGTGCCAGCGCCGAACAGGGTCGCCACGAG. Translating gives CASAEQGRHE. The whole CDR3 region reads CASAEQGRHEQYF.

In its sample, this clone was seen many times. The read terminates 3 residues ahead of where the CDR3 ends, so the germline J gene completes it. This chain connects TRBV29-1 to TRBJ2-2, with 7 bases that match TRBD2. This CDR3 has 11 amino acids. Trimming cost V 7 bases and J 6 bases; bases outside gene matches: 2. Per the germline V gene, CDR1 is SQVTM and CDR2 is ANQGSEA. CDR3 bases read: TGCAGCGCCGGACTAGCCGGGGAG. Translated, it gives CSAGLAGE. The full CDR3 sequence reads CSAGLAGELFF.

As concerns this clone: Sequencing ends 3 residues short of the CDR3 end; the germline J gene provides the rest. The chain is built from TRBV7-2 and TRBJ1-2; a possible D gene is TRBD1 (6 bases). The CDR3 contains 15 residues. CDR1 and CDR2 from the germline V gene are SGHTA and FQGNSA. CDR3 bases read: TGTGCCAGCTCTTTCCCAGGGGCAGACTCCTACGAC. The encoded protein is CASSFPGADSYD. The whole CDR3 sequence is CASSFPGADSYDYTF.

Many counts were recorded for this clone. The CDR3 is cut off 3 residues early in the read; its end comes from the germline J gene. The chain combines TRBV30 with TRBJ2-1; no firm D call. This CDR3 contains 15 residues. The germline gives CDR1 GTSNPN, CDR2 SVGIG (reference sequence). The germline V and J ends were trimmed by 3 bases and 0 bases, with 12 bases remaining between them. The CDR3 reads CAWRSGHSSYNEQFF. Partial CDR3 DNA: TGTGCCTGGAGAAGTGGCCACAGCTCCTACAATGAG. Based on the CDR3 plus reference TRBV30 and TRBJ2-1, the full variable domain is SQTIHQWPATLVQPVGSPLSLECTVEGTSNPNLYWYRQAAGRGLQLLFYSVGIGQISSEVPQNLSASRPQDRQFILSSKKLLLSDSGFYLCAWRSGHSSYNEQFFGPGTRLTVL.

Ten or more counts support this clone. Read sequence stops 3 residues before the CDR3 end, and the germline J gene provides the missing end. The gene calls are TRBV5-4 and TRBJ1-2, with 7 nucleotides matching TRBD1. The V segment lost 5 bases and the J segment 2 bases; nucleotides outside the gene matches: 9. CDR1 is SGHNT, CDR2 YYREEE, per germline (reference sequence). There are 15 residues in the CDR3. The CDR3 is CASSPDRTRNYGYTF. The covered CDR3 bases are TGTGCCAGCAGTCCGGACAGGACCCGAAACTATGGC.

This clone came up many times. The CDR3 end lies 3 residues beyond the end of the read and is filled in from the germline J gene. V gene TRBV9 combines with J gene TRBJ1-2; D remains ambiguous. Germline V gene sequence: CDR1 SGDLS, CDR2 YYNGEE. This CDR3 contains 12 residues. The V end lost 4 bases, the J end lost 0 bases, and 4 bases lay between the germline ends. CDR3 sequence reads: CASSSTNYGYTF. The sequenced part of the CDR3 DNA is TGTGCCAGCAGCTCCACTAACTATGGC.

This clone was recorded at least ten times. The CDR3 extends 3 residues past the end of the read, so its final part is completed from the germline J gene. The chain uses TRBV11-2 and TRBJ2-1, with D unresolved. V shed 6 bases and J shed 6 bases, with 12 bases lying between them. Germline CDR1 SGHAT, CDR2 FQNNGV. The CDR3 length is 13 residues. The CDR3 DNA, read in part, is TGTGCCAGCAGTTTTCAGGTCCTCAATGAG. Protein sequence: CASSFQVLNE. The whole CDR3 sequence reads CASSFQVLNEQFF.

A word on this clone: The DNA ends 3 residues before the CDR3 does, and the rest of the CDR3 is filled in from the germline J gene. This chain connects TRBV30 to TRBJ1-1; TRBD1 aligns across 11 bases. CDR3 size: 14 residues. The germline V gene has CDR1 GTSNPN and CDR2 SVGIG (reference sequence). The covered CDR3 bases are TGTGCCTGGAGGGACAGGGGGCCGTACAATGAG. It encodes CAWRDRGPYNE. The full CDR3 sequence reads CAWRDRGPYNEAFF.

This clone was seen at least ten times. With the read ending 3 residues before the CDR3 end, the germline J gene is used to fill in that end. J is TRBJ2-3 and V is TRBV19, with no clear D. This CDR3 has 13 amino acids. Germline-derived CDR1 and CDR2 are LNHDA and SQIVND (reference sequence). Trimming removed 5 bases at V and 2 bases at J, with 8 bases between. The sequenced part of the CDR3 DNA is TGTGCCAGTAGTGGCCAGGACACAGATACG. This translates into CASSGQDTDT. The whole CDR3 protein reads CASSGQDTDTQYF.

This clone has a count of ten or more. The read ends 3 residues shy of where the CDR3 ends; the end is completed using the germline J gene. V and J are TRBV20-1 and TRBJ1-1, with TRBD1 identical over 12 bases. The junction had 7 bases not matched to a gene; V was cut back by 5 bases and J by 6 bases. Germline values: CDR1 DFQATT, CDR2 SNEGSKA (reference sequence). The length of the CDR3 is 14 residues. The CDR3 DNA, read in part, is TGCAGTGCTGATCCGGGACAGGGGGCATCTGAA. Translation gives CSADPGQGASE. The entire CDR3 is CSADPGQGASEAFF.

This clone was found many times. The read terminates 3 residues ahead of where the CDR3 ends, so the germline J gene completes it. The chain carries TRBV5-4 and TRBJ1-4, with a tentative D call TRBD1 (6 bases). V lost 4 bases and J lost 0, with 13 bases in between. The CDR3 contains 16 residues. Germline CDR1 and CDR2: SGHNT and YYREEE (reference sequence). The sequenced part of the CDR3 DNA is TGTGCCAGCAGCGGAGGGGGAAGATCAACTAATGAAAAA. Amino acid sequence: CASSGGGRSTNEK. The CDR3 in full is CASSGGGRSTNEKLFF. Together with reference TRBV5-4 and TRBJ1-4, the CDR3 gives the full variable domain: ETGVTQSPTHLIKTRGQQVTLRCSSQSGHNTVSWYQQALGQGPQFIFQYYREEENGRGNFPPRFSGLQFPNYSSELNVNALELDDSALYLCASSGGGRSTNEKLFFGSGTQLSVL.

This clone was seen ten or more times. The sequenced CDR3 bases are TGTGCCAGCAGCCAGTCCGATACG. Translating gives CASSQSDT. The entire CDR3 protein reads CASSQSDTQYF. The genes are TRBV5-6 and TRBJ2-3; no firm D call. The CDR3 end is not reached by the read, which stops 3 residues before it; the germline J gene fills it in. CDR3 length: 11 residues. V gave up 4 bases and J gave up 6 bases, with 6 bases separating them. Germline-derived CDR1 and CDR2 are SGHDT and YYEEEE.

This clone occurred many times. The CDR3 end is not reached by the read, which stops 3 residues before it; the germline J gene fills it in. The chain joins TRBV6-2 or TRBV6-3 to TRBJ1-1, with 12 bases matching TRBD1. Germline loops: CDR1 MNHEY, CDR2 SVGEGT. The CDR3 consists of 15 residues. Trimming removed 7 bases from V and 4 bases from J; junction bases left unmatched: 7. This chain's CDR3 is CASNRDRGLGTEAFF. The CDR3 DNA, read in part, is TGTGCCAGCAATCGGGACAGGGGGCTGGGCACTGAA.

This clone was counted ten times or more. The CDR3 end falls 3 residues outside the read, so it is completed with the germline J gene. V is TRBV5-4 and J is TRBJ1-4; 10 bases line up with TRBD1. CDR3 size: 16 residues. Germline CDR1 is SGHNT and CDR2 is YYREEE (reference sequence). V gave up 3 bases and J gave up 1 base; unmatched junction bases: 3. The covered CDR3 bases are TGTGCCAGCAGCTCGGGACAGGGGAAAACTAATGAAAAA. Residues: CASSSGQGKTNEK. The complete CDR3 sequence is CASSSGQGKTNEKLFF.

The CDR3: CASSGSQGAGETQYF. Partial CDR3 DNA: TGTGCCAGCAGTGGTTCACAGGGGGCGGGAGAGACG. This sequence joins TRBV2 and TRBJ2-3; 9 nucleotides align to TRBD1. The read finishes 3 residues shy of the CDR3 end, and the germline J gene is used to complete it. This CDR3 is built from 15 residues. CDR1 is SNHLY and CDR2 is FYNNEI in the germline V gene.

The table lists this clone with many counts. Coverage ceases 3 residues before the CDR3 finishes, and the germline J gene fills in the end. The rearrangement uses TRBV19 and TRBJ2-2, with D possibly being TRBD1 (5 bases). The CDR3 length is 15 residues. The ends were cut back, 3 bases at V and 3 bases at J, with 11 bases in the middle. Per the germline V gene, CDR1 is LNHDA and CDR2 is SQIVND (reference sequence). The CDR3 loop reads CASSILWGDTGELFF. The CDR3 bases that were read are TGTGCCAGTAGTATTTTGTGGGGCGACACCGGGGAG. The whole variable domain, filled in from reference TRBV19 and TRBJ2-2, reads DGGITQSPKYLFRKEGQNVTLSCEQNLNHDAMYWYRQDPGQGLRLIYYSQIVNDFQKGDIAEGYSVSREKKESFPLTVTSAQKNPTAFYLCASSILWGDTGELFFGEGSRLTVL.

This clone was picked up a small number of times. The part of the CDR3 DNA that was read is TGCAGTGCTAGAGTTCCGGGACAGGGACCCTATGGC. It codes for CSARVPGQGPYG. The full CDR3 is CSARVPGQGPYGYTF. The genes are TRBV20-1 and TRBJ1-2; 9 positions agree with TRBD1. The read finishes 3 residues shy of the CDR3 end, and the germline J gene is used to complete it. The V and J ends lost 1 base and 4 bases, in that order; junction bases with no gene match: 7. CDR3 size: 15 residues. Germline V gene lookup returns CDR1 DFQATT and CDR2 SNEGSKA (reference sequence).

The table lists this clone with many counts. The read gets to within 3 residues of the CDR3 end, and the germline J gene fills in the rest. The rearrangement uses TRBV20-1 and TRBJ2-7; 9 bases are shared with TRBD1. Trimming removed 3 bases from V and 0 bases from J; junction bases left unmatched: 3. CDR1 and CDR2 (germline): DFQATT, SNEGSKA (reference sequence). The CDR3 contains 14 residues. CDR3 DNA, as far as it was read: TGCAGTGCTAGGGGGACAGGGTACTCCTACGAG. This encodes CSARGTGYSYE. In full, the CDR3 is CSARGTGYSYEQYF.

In this sample, this clone turned up a few times. The read ends 3 residues early relative to the CDR3; the germline J gene fills the gap. The sample contains more than one DNA sequence encoding this CDR3. The chain links TRBV19 to TRBJ1-2; D uncertain. Germline CDR1 is LNHDA and CDR2 is SQIVND (reference sequence). The CDR3 runs to 13 residues. CDR3 residues: CASTPRRAGGYTF. The CDR3 bases that were read are TGTGCCAGTACCCCTCGGAGGGCTGGTGGA.

In its sample, this clone was seen a few times. The sequenced fragment ends 3 residues before the CDR3 boundary, so the rest is inferred from the germline J gene. V and J are TRBV20-1 and TRBJ1-2, with TRBD1 identical over 12 bases. The CDR3 has 13 amino acids. Losses at the gene ends were 3 bases for V and 7 bases for J; bases not matched to a gene: 3. Per the germline V gene, CDR1 is DFQATT and CDR2 is SNEGSKA (reference sequence). The part of the CDR3 DNA that was read is TGCAGTGCTAGGGGACAGGGGGCGAGTGGC. This codes for CSARGQGASG. From start to end, the CDR3 is CSARGQGASGYTF.

This clone showed up many times. The CDR3 goes on 3 residues after the read ends, and that part is filled in from the germline J gene. The J gene is TRBJ2-3, the V gene TRBV13; 9 nucleotides align to TRBD1. Germline assignment: CDR1 PRHDT and CDR2 FYEKMQ (reference sequence). V was pared by 5 bases and J by 0 bases, with 3 bases of the junction left unmatched. This CDR3 has 15 residues. CDR3 sequence: CASSPGQGSTDTQYF. CDR3 DNA, as far as it was read: TGTGCCAGCAGCCCTGGACAGGGGAGCACAGATACG.

This clone was recorded at least ten times. With the read ending 3 residues before the CDR3 end, the germline J gene is used to fill in that end. V gene TRBV18 combines with J gene TRBJ1-1; 7 nucleotides agree with TRBD1. The CDR3 is made up of 17 amino acids. Trimming at V came to 6 bases and at J to 0 bases, leaving 13 bases not matched to a gene. Germline-derived CDR1 and CDR2 are KGHSH and LQKENI. The CDR3 is CASSRIRDRPMNTEAFF. CDR3 DNA, as far as it was read: TGTGCCAGCTCTCGAATTCGGGACAGACCGATGAACACTGAA. The variable domain in full, with the rest retrieved from reference TRBV18 and TRBJ1-1, is NAGVMQNPRHLVRRRGQEARLRCSPMKGHSHVYWYRQLPEEGLKFMVYLQKENIIDESGMPKERFSAEFPKEGPSILRIQQVVRGDSAAYFCASSRIRDRPMNTEAFFGQGTRLTVV.

This clone occurred many times. The read comes to an end 3 residues before the CDR3 does, leaving the germline J gene to fill in the end. The rearrangement uses TRBV5-1 and TRBJ2-6; 7 bases align to TRBD1. CDR3 length equals 16 residues. The germline CDR1 and CDR2 sequences are SGHRS and YFSETQ. Trimming at V came to 3 bases and at J to 0 bases, leaving 3 bases not matched to a gene. CDR3 region: CASSSGQVSGANVLTF. The part of the CDR3 DNA that was read is TGCGCCAGCAGCTCTGGACAGGTCTCTGGGGCCAACGTC.

This clone appeared many times. The DNA ends 3 residues before the CDR3 does, and the rest of the CDR3 is filled in from the germline J gene. The chain uses TRBV20-1 and TRBJ2-3; 15 bases map to TRBD2. Germline lookup yields CDR1 DFQATT and CDR2 SNEGSKA (reference sequence). V lost 3 bases to trimming and J lost 7 bases; unmatched junction nucleotides: 14. The CDR3 has 18 residues. The covered CDR3 bases are TGCAGTGCTAGCCCCTGGACATCCGGGACTAGCGGGAGGAATACG. It encodes CSASPWTSGTSGRNT. The whole CDR3 sequence is CSASPWTSGTSGRNTQYF.